This T cell receptor (beta chain) was observed in a study of shared clonotypes between healthy human individuals. CD45RO-negative cells were positively selected for CCR7, leaving out terminally differentiated effector memory CD45RA+ cells. The sorted-subset replicate PCRs were given around 200 ng DNA, which is tens of thousands of T cell genomes. Sequenced by immunoSEQ multiplex PCR; TCRdb stores in-frame clones only, minus some. The data contain around 610,000 clones, about 96% of them singletons. V lost 1 base to trimming and J lost 2 bases, with 13 bases between them. The length of the CDR3 is 16 residues. CDR1 and CDR2 from the germline V gene are SGHTA and FQGNSA.

This chain connects TRBV7-2 to TRBJ2-3; TRBD2 might be the D (6 bases). This receptor was taken from a woman in her twenties or thirties in good health. The material sequenced was naive CD8+ T cells sorted from blood. The CDR3 loop is CASSLGRGYITDTQYF. The CDR3 bases are TGTGCCAGCAGCTTAGGGCGGGGTTACATCACAGATACGCAGTATTTT. Based on the CDR3 plus reference TRBV7-2 and TRBJ2-3, the full variable domain is GAGVSQSPSNKVTEKGKDVELRCDPISGHTALYWYRQSLGQGLEFLIYFQGNSAPDKSGLPSDRFSAERTGGSVSTLTIQRTQQEDSAVYLCASSLGRGYITDTQYFGPGTRLTVL.